Following are 23 T cell receptor beta chains from one sample sequenced in a study of T cell responses to AZD1222 COVID-19 vaccine. The repertoire was sequenced with immunoSEQ multiplex PCR; TCRdb's copy has only in-frame clones and lacks some. The data contain over 130,000 clones, 90% of them singletons. The sequences come from peripheral blood, collected 28 days after the second AZD1222 dose. These receptors were taken from an adult who received the AZD1222 COVID-19 vaccine.

The J gene is TRBJ2-5, the V gene TRBV24-1, with 9 positions matching TRBD2. After removal of 3 bases from V and 5 bases from J, the junction contained 6 bases not matched to a gene. The CDR3 runs 15 residues. Germline V lookup: CDR1 KGHDR, CDR2 SFDVKD. The chain's CDR3 is CATSDPRGGVETQYF. The CDR3 DNA follows: TGTGCCACCAGTGATCCCCGCGGGGGGGTGGAGACCCAGTACTTC.

The V gene is TRBV7-8, the J gene TRBJ2-7; possibly TRBD2 for D (6 bases). The CDR3 extends over 12 amino acids. Trimming shortened V by 4 bases and J by 5 bases, and 9 bases separated the two germline ends. Germline lookup yields CDR1 SGHVS and CDR2 FQNEAQ. CDR3 nucleotide sequence: TGTGCCAGCAGCTCCTCGGGGGACGAGCAGTACTTC. This encodes CASSSSGDEQYF.

The rearrangement links TRBV9 to TRBJ1-6; no clear D gene. This CDR3 is 13 amino acids long. Germline CDR1 is SGDLS and CDR2 is YYNGEE. Deletions cut 0 bases from V and 13 bases from J, with 11 bases between. The CDR3 region is CASSVDPLAPLHF. The DNA for the CDR3 is TGTGCCAGCAGCGTAGATCCGCTCGCGCCCCTCCACTTT.

This chain connects TRBV19 to TRBJ2-3; D possibly corresponds to TRBD1 (6 bases). The CDR3 is 15 residues long. Trimming took 5 bases from V and 1 from J, leaving 13 bases between them. CDR1 is LNHDA, CDR2 SQIVND, per germline (reference sequence). The CDR3 nucleotides are TGTGCCAGTAGTGCCAACCAGGGGCGCACAGATACGCAGTATTTT. This encodes CASSANQGRTDTQYF.

This rearrangement joins TRBV12-3 or TRBV12-4 to TRBJ1-1; D not resolved. The CDR3 loop spans 13 amino acids. The germline V and J ends were trimmed by 1 base and 9 bases, with 12 bases remaining between them. For the CDR3, the DNA is TGTGCCAGCAGTTTAGTGAAGGAGGCCCAAGCTTTCTTT. It encodes CASSLVKEAQAFF.

The chain couples TRBV6-5 to TRBJ1-1, with no clear D. CDR1 MNHEY and CDR2 SVGAGI come from the germline V gene. This CDR3 spans 13 amino acids. V was clipped by 7 bases and J by 6 bases, with 15 bases between them. CDR3 loop: CASILGGWPEAFF. The CDR3 bases are TGTGCCAGCATTTTAGGAGGTTGGCCTGAAGCTTTCTTT.

V gene TRBV15 combines with J gene TRBJ2-3; 11 bases agree with TRBD1. After removal of 1 base from V and 6 bases from J, the junction contained 3 bases not matched to a gene. The CDR3 runs to 15 residues. Germline CDR1 is LNHNV and CDR2 is YYDKDF (reference sequence). CDR3 in amino acids: CATSRVGTGGDTQYF. DNA for the CDR3: TGTGCCACCAGCAGAGTAGGGACAGGGGGGGATACGCAGTATTTT.

The chain is built from TRBV25-1 and TRBJ1-6; TRBD1 matches at 7 bases. Per the germline V gene, CDR1 is MGHDK and CDR2 is SYGVNS. Unmatched junction bases numbered 9, after V lost 6 bases and J lost 13 bases. The CDR3 contains 13 residues. CDR3 sequence: CASRHYRGGPLHF. Here the CDR3 DNA reads TGTGCCAGCAGACACTACAGGGGCGGGCCCCTCCACTTT.

This chain connects TRBV28 to TRBJ1-4; D possibly corresponds to TRBD1 (6 bases). This CDR3 spans 16 amino acids. The V gene's germline CDR1 is MDHEN and CDR2 SYDVKM. The V and J ends lost 5 bases and 0 bases respectively, with 13 bases between them. CDR3 protein: CASSRTGTTTNEKLFF. The CDR3 nucleotides read TGTGCCAGCAGTCGCACCGGGACAACAACTAATGAAAAACTGTTTTTT. Drawing the rest from reference TRBV28 and TRBJ1-4, the complete variable domain is DVKVTQSSRYLVKRTGEKVFLECVQDMDHENMFWYRQDPGLGLRLIYFSYDVKMKEKGDIPEGYSVSREKKERFSLILESASTNQTSMYLCASSRTGTTTNEKLFFGSGTQLSVL.

This chain connects TRBV2 to TRBJ2-1, with a possible D match to TRBD1 (6 bases). The V end lost 3 bases, the J end lost 1 base, and 10 bases lay between the germline ends. In germline, CDR1 is SNHLY, CDR2 FYNNEI. The CDR3 length is 15 residues. The CDR3 DNA reads TGTGCCAGCAGTGAGGGGGCAGGGTCCTACAATGAGCAGTTCTTC. Amino acids: CASSEGAGSYNEQFF.

This clone was counted only a few times. The V call is TRBV11-2, the J call TRBJ2-7; no firm D call. The V end lost 5 bases, the J end lost 3 bases, and 14 bases lay between the germline ends. CDR1 is SGHAT, CDR2 FQNNGV, per germline. The CDR3 contains 14 residues. CDR3 loop: CASSLPGYGYEQYF. CDR3 bases: TGTGCCAGCAGCCTGCCCGGGTACGGCTACGAGCAGTACTTC.

The gene calls are TRBV5-1 and TRBJ2-3; 10 bases agree with TRBD2. The length of the CDR3 is 17 residues. Germline lookup yields CDR1 SGHRS and CDR2 YFSETQ. V was pared by 4 bases and J by 4 bases, with 12 bases of the junction left unmatched. For the CDR3, the DNA is TGCGCCAGCAGCCTCCTTGCTGCTAGCGGGAGCTCAGATACGCAGTATTTT. Its translation is CASSLLAASGSSDTQYF.

This rearrangement joins TRBV5-6 to TRBJ2-1; 7 bases match TRBD2. CDR3 size: 15 residues. Germline trimming cut 4 bases from V and 2 bases from J; bases unmatched to any gene: 6. CDR1 SGHDT and CDR2 YYEEEE come from the germline V gene. The CDR3 here is CASSPRGRAYNEQFF. In DNA, the CDR3 is TGTGCCAGCAGCCCAAGAGGGAGGGCCTACAATGAGCAGTTCTTC.

The chain links TRBV5-1 to TRBJ1-4, with 9 nucleotides matching TRBD1. CDR1 and CDR2 from the germline V gene are SGHRS and YFSETQ. V shed 4 bases and J 7 bases; nucleotides not matched to a gene: 8. The CDR3 length is 15 residues. The chain's CDR3 is CASSVTGTGSEKLFF. The CDR3 region has the DNA TGCGCCAGCAGCGTAACCGGGACAGGGAGTGAAAAACTGTTTTTT.

The CDR3 coding sequence is TGTGCCAGCTCACCAAGGGGACAGGTCAGCTCCTACGAGCAGTACGTC. This gives the protein CASSPRGQVSSYEQYV. The V and J genes are TRBV18 and TRBJ2-7; 8 bases align to TRBD1. The trim removed 2 bases at V and 0 bases at J, leaving 6 bases unmatched. Looked up from germline, CDR1 is KGHSH and CDR2 is LQKENI. The CDR3 is 16 residues long.

The V gene is TRBV2, the J gene TRBJ2-4; possibly TRBD1 for D (5 bases). V was trimmed by 5 bases and J by 3 bases, leaving 14 bases between them. Germline V gene data show CDR1 as SNHLY and CDR2 as FYNNEI. The CDR3 totals 15 residues. CDR3 region: CASSTPGFGKNIQYF. CDR3 nucleotide sequence: TGTGCCAGCAGTACTCCAGGGTTTGGCAAAAACATTCAGTACTTC.

This clone was counted between two and nine times. V gene TRBV9 combines with J gene TRBJ1-1, with no clear D. The CDR3 contains 14 residues. Per the germline V gene, CDR1 is SGDLS and CDR2 is YYNGEE. The ends were cut back, 1 base at V and 1 base at J, with 8 bases in the middle. CDR3 amino acids: CASSVRAENTEAFF. The CDR3 DNA reads as TGTGCCAGCAGCGTAAGGGCGGAGAACACTGAAGCTTTCTTT.

The chain links TRBV7-6 to TRBJ2-2, with D perhaps being TRBD1 or TRBD2 (6 bases each). Germline loops: CDR1 SGHVS, CDR2 FNYEAQ. V was pared by 5 bases and J by 0 bases, with 16 bases between. The CDR3 totals 17 residues. The DNA of the CDR3 is TGTGCCAGCAGCCTAAAGGAGGGGACAACGAACACCGGGGAGCTGTTTTTT. Residues: CASSLKEGTTNTGELFF.

The chain carries TRBV9 and TRBJ2-5; D is unclear. The V and J ends lost 0 bases and 5 bases respectively, with 14 bases between them. The CDR3 consists of 15 residues. Looked up from germline, CDR1 is SGDLS and CDR2 is YYNGEE. DNA for the CDR3: TGTGCCAGCAGCGTAGGGGTAGCCGTGGAGGAGACCCAGTACTTC. Its translation: CASSVGVAVEETQYF.

In its sample, this clone was seen a few times. The V gene is TRBV24-1, the J gene TRBJ2-3; maybe TRBD2 (5 bases). The CDR3 covers 15 residues. V was shortened by 0 bases and J by 5 bases, with 11 bases between the two germline ends. Germline values: CDR1 KGHDR, CDR2 SFDVKD. CDR3 nucleotide sequence: TGTGCCACCAGTGATTTGGCTCGAGGGTTAGATACGCAGTATTTT. The encoded protein is CATSDLARGLDTQYF.

CDR3 in DNA: TGTGCCAGCAGCCGACTAGCGGGGACGGATACGCAGTATTTT. It specifies CASSRLAGTDTQYF. V and J are TRBV7-9 and TRBJ2-3; 11 nucleotides line up with TRBD2. J was trimmed by 6 bases and V by 5 bases; bases with no gene match: 4. CDR1 and CDR2 from the germline V gene are SEHNR and FQNEAQ (reference sequence). CDR3 length: 14 residues.

V usage is TRBV29-1 and J usage is TRBJ1-2; D gene ambiguous. Germline CDR1 SQVTM, CDR2 ANQGSEA. This CDR3 region has 13 residues. V was clipped by 4 bases and J by 2 bases, with 11 bases between them. CDR3 residues: CSVGYGLNYGYTF. DNA for the CDR3: TGCAGCGTTGGCTACGGTCTAAACTATGGCTACACCTTC.

The rearrangement links TRBV5-6 to TRBJ2-1; unclear D gene. With 7 bases removed from V and 5 bases from J, the gap between germline ends came to 7 bases. This CDR3 is built from 11 residues. CDR1 SGHDT and CDR2 YYEEEE come from the germline V gene. The CDR3 coding sequence is TGTGCCAGCGCCCGCCACAATGAGCAGTTCTTC. Amino acids: CASARHNEQFF.